These T cell receptor beta chains were read from a single sample in a study of a mutant IDH1 vaccine in newly diagnosed glioma. Profiled with immunoSEQ multiplex PCR; TCRdb holds only in-frame clones, not every one. The table has some 80,000 clones, around 85% seen once. No antigen has been assigned to these receptors. Sequencing used PBMCs, obtained from a glioma patient whose treatment included an IDH1 peptide vaccine. The receptors come from a woman in her forties or fifties with glioma. The CDR3 runs from the conserved cysteine through the conserved F or W. Fields, in order: J gene, V gene, D gene, clone size, CDR3 DNA, CDR3 protein. The D gene is left open where the match is weak. Some rows mark clone size as missing; the rest say once, few, many or name a class of expanded clone.

>TRBJ2-3|TRBV7-3|TRBD2|.
TGTGCCAGCAGTTTACTAGCGGGAGGGCTATTGGGTGGCACAGATACGCAGTATTTT
CASSLLAGGLLGGTDTQYF
>TRBJ2-1|TRBV29-1|TRBD1|.
TGCAGCGGCAGAGACAGGGGTATCAATGAGCAGTTCTTC
CSGRDRGINEQFF
>TRBJ2-5|TRBV28|.|few
TGTGCCAGCAGTTCCCCCAACCAAGAGACCCAGTACTTC
CASSSPNQETQYF
>TRBJ1-6|TRBV30|.|.
TGTGCCTGGAGTGTACGGGGGAATTCACCCCTCCACTTT
CAWSVRGNSPLHF
>TRBJ1-4|TRBV25-1|.|.
TGTGCCAGCAGTGACCATCCGGGACCTACTAATGAAAAACTGTTTTTT
CASSDHPGPTNEKLFF
>TRBJ1-1|TRBV2|.|.
TGTGCCAGCCTGGGGGGGTACCCTGAAGCTTTCTTT
CASLGGYPEAFF
>TRBJ1-2|TRBV5-5|TRBD1|.
TGTGCCAGCAGCTTGAGAACGACCGGGACAGGGGCTTCCTATGGCTACACCTTC
CASSLRTTGTGASYGYTF
>TRBJ1-6|TRBV2|TRBD1|.
TGTGCCAGCAGGGAACAGGGGGCGCAGGTTTCACCCCTCCACTTT
CASREQGAQVSPLHF
>TRBJ1-1|TRBV6-5|.|.
TGTGCCAGCAGAAAACGACAGGCGAACACTGAAGCTTTCTTT
CASRKRQANTEAFF
>TRBJ2-7|TRBV11-2|TRBD1|.
TGTGCCAGCAGCGTCAGACAGGGCTCCTACGAGCAGTACTTC
CASSVRQGSYEQYF
>TRBJ1-4|TRBV2|.|.
TGTGCCAGCACCCGAGAGACCTATGAAAAACTGTTTTTT
CASTRETYEKLFF
>TRBJ2-1|TRBV11-2|TRBD1|.
TGTGCCAGCACCCGCTTGACAGGGGCGCAGTTCTTC
CASTRLTGAQFF
>TRBJ1-2|TRBV19|.|.
TGTGCCAGTAGTATCCGTGTCGGGGGCCAGGGCTATGGCTACACCTTC
CASSIRVGGQGYGYTF
>TRBJ1-2|TRBV28|.|once
TGTGCCAGCAGTCCCAACCGTAACTATGGCTACACCTTC
CASSPNRNYGYTF
>TRBJ1-2|TRBV5-1|TRBD1|once
TGCGCCAGCAAACGGAGGCAGGGGGCATCTTATGGCTACACCTTC
CASKRRQGASYGYTF
>TRBJ1-3|TRBV19|.|.
TGTGCCAGTACCATTGACGGCTCTGGAAACACCATATATTTT
CASTIDGSGNTIYF
>TRBJ2-5|TRBV5-4|.|.
TGTGCCAGCAGCTTGCCCCCTAGACAAGAGACCCAGTACTTC
CASSLPPRQETQYF
>TRBJ2-7|TRBV5-8|TRBD2|.
TGTGCCAGCAGCGCGGGGGGGGGCTACGAGCAGTACTTC
CASSAGGGYEQYF
>TRBJ1-1|TRBV28|.|.
TGTGCCAGCCGGGGCACTGAAGCTTTCTTT
CASRGTEAFF
>TRBJ2-7|TRBV18|TRBD2|.
TGTGCCAGCTCACCGTGGGAGGGGACCCGCTACGAGCAGTACTTC
CASSPWEGTRYEQYF
>TRBJ2-1|TRBV7-8|.|.
TGTGCCAGCAGCTTATATCGGGCCACCCCCGTTGGGATTGGGCAGTTCTTC
CASSLYRATPVGIGQFF
>TRBJ2-1|TRBV6-5|.|.
TGTGCCAGCAGTTACCGTACAGGGAGCTCCTACAATGAGCAGTTCTTC
CASSYRTGSSYNEQFF
>TRBJ1-1|TRBV7-9|.|few
TGTGCCAGCAGCTTGCCGGCTGAAGCTTTCTTT
CASSLPAEAFF
>TRBJ2-3|TRBV11-2|.|.
TGTGCCAGCAGCTTAGAGGCGGGGAGGACAGATACGCAGTATTTT
CASSLEAGRTDTQYF
>TRBJ1-5|TRBV6-6|TRBD1|.
TGTGCCAGCAGTTACTCGTGGGACAGGGACCAGCCCCAGCATTTT
CASSYSWDRDQPQHF
>TRBJ2-7|TRBV11-2|.|.
TGTGCCAGCAGCTTAGATCTAAGGGGGGGGAGCGGGTACGAGCAGTACTTC
CASSLDLRGGSGYEQYF
>TRBJ1-5|TRBV28|.|.
TGTGCCAGCACCTGGGGGGGAGACCGGCCCCAGCATTTT
CASTWGGDRPQHF
>TRBJ2-7|TRBV6-1|.|.
TGTGCCAGCAGTGAAGGAAGACATAACCTCTACGAGCAGTACTTC
CASSEGRHNLYEQYF
>TRBJ2-5|TRBV21-1|.|.
TGTGCCAGCAGCAAAGACGGGCAAGAGACCCAGTACTTC
CASSKDGQETQYF
>TRBJ2-7|TRBV28|TRBD1|once
TGTGCCAGCAGTGAATCCGGGACAGGGTTGCGGGAGCAGTACTTC
CASSESGTGLREQYF
>TRBJ2-1|TRBV11-3|.|.
TGTGCCAGCAGCTTAGATCGGGCAGGGTCCTCTGTTAATGAGCAGTTCTTC
CASSLDRAGSSVNEQFF
>TRBJ2-7|TRBV7-9|TRBD2|.
TGTGCCAGCAGCTTATTTAGCGGGCACTACGAGCAGTACTTC
CASSLFSGHYEQYF
>TRBJ2-7|TRBV2|TRBD2|few
TGTGCCAGCAGGAATAGCGGGAGGGGCACCTACGAGCAGTACTTC
CASRNSGRGTYEQYF
>TRBJ2-3|TRBV5-1|TRBD1|.
TGCGCCAGCAGCTTATACGGGACAGGGGGCGGGGCAGATACGCAGTATTTT
CASSLYGTGGGADTQYF
>TRBJ2-5|TRBV7-6|TRBD2|once
TGTGCCAGCAGCTTGGGACTAGCGGGAGGGCTCGTAGAGACCCAGTACTTC
CASSLGLAGGLVETQYF
>TRBJ2-3|TRBV27|TRBD2|once
TGTGCCAGCAGTTCCTTCCGGGGAGCGGGAGTAGGCACAGATACGCAGTATTTT
CASSSFRGAGVGTDTQYF
>TRBJ2-1|TRBV6-5|TRBD2|.
TGTGCCAGCAGTCGCCTAGCGGGAGTGGTGTTCTTC
CASSRLAGVVFF
>TRBJ2-5|TRBV27|TRBD2|.
TGTGCCAGCAGTCTAGCGGGAGAAGGGCAAGAGACCCAGTACTTC
CASSLAGEGQETQYF
>TRBJ2-7|TRBV30|.|.
TGTGCCTGGGGACCGAAAGGGCCCTCCTACGAGCAGTACTTC
CAWGPKGPSYEQYF
>TRBJ2-2|TRBV30|.|.
TGTGCCTGGACCAGGGGCACCGGGGAGCTGTTTTTT
CAWTRGTGELFF
>TRBJ2-4|TRBV7-9|.|.
TGTGCCAGCAGCTCCTTTCGGGGGCTAACCATAGCCAAAAACATTCAGTACTTC
CASSSFRGLTIAKNIQYF
>TRBJ2-5|TRBV19|.|.
TGTGCCAGTAGTATGGTCTTCGGATCCTGGGAGACCCAGTACTTC
CASSMVFGSWETQYF
>TRBJ2-7|TRBV30|TRBD1|.
TGTGCCTGGACAGGGGACAGGGGCTACGAGCAGTACTTC
CAWTGDRGYEQYF
>TRBJ1-2|TRBV13|.|.
TGTGCCAGCAGCTTGTACGGGAACTTCTATGGCTACACCTTC
CASSLYGNFYGYTF
>TRBJ2-7|TRBV2|TRBD1|.
TGTGCCAGTAGGACAGGATCCGAGCAGTACTTC
CASRTGSEQYF
>TRBJ2-5|TRBV18|.|.
TGTGCCAGCCGAACCATTAGGGCGACAGAAGAGACCCAGTACTTC
CASRTIRATEETQYF
>TRBJ2-5|TRBV7-9|.|once
TGTGCCAGCAGCCCCGCCCTTCTAGCGCGGGAGACCCAGTACTTC
CASSPALLARETQYF
>TRBJ2-7|TRBV7-9|.|.
TGTGCCAGCAGCTTAGGACAGCCACGCTCCTACGAGCAGTACTTC
CASSLGQPRSYEQYF
>TRBJ2-7|TRBV30|.|.
TGTGCCTGGAGTGACGACAGGCGCTATGAGCAGTACTTC
CAWSDDRRYEQYF
>TRBJ2-7|TRBV9|.|.
TGTGCCAGCAGCGTAGGAGGCGGGGCTCGTTACGAGCAGTACTTC
CASSVGGGARYEQYF
>TRBJ2-1|TRBV7-2|TRBD2|.
TGTGCCAGCAGCCCGGGACTAGCGGGAGGCAATGAGCAGTTCTTC
CASSPGLAGGNEQFF
>TRBJ2-7|TRBV30|.|.
TGTGCCTGGAGTGTAGACGGTTTCCCCTCCGGGGACGAGCAGTACTTC
CAWSVDGFPSGDEQYF
>TRBJ1-5|TRBV29-1|.|few
TGCAGCGTCGCTTTAGGAGCGAATCAGCCCCAGCATTTT
CSVALGANQPQHF
>TRBJ2-3|TRBV27|TRBD2|.
TGTGCCAGCGGGGAGGGGTGGACAGATACGCAGTATTTT
CASGEGWTDTQYF
>TRBJ1-5|TRBV30|TRBD1|.
TGTGCCTGGAGTCCTGCCACAGGGGGCCACCAGCCCCAGCATTTT
CAWSPATGGHQPQHF
>TRBJ2-7|TRBV7-9|.|.
TGTGCCAGCAGCTTATGGAGCGACGAGCAGTACTTC
CASSLWSDEQYF
>TRBJ1-2|TRBV6-5|TRBD1|.
TGTGCCAGCAACGCAAGGGGGCAGGGTGGCTACACCTTC
CASNARGQGGYTF